This is a list of T cell receptor beta chains from one sample in a study of CD8 T cells in Susac syndrome. MiXCR, run by TCRdb on the immunoSEQ multiplex PCR reads, gives a single entry per CDR3 protein. The sample has roughly 180,000 distinct CDR3 sequences; about 95% are singletons. Sequencing input: CD4+ T cells from PBMCs. The receptors derive from a human donor in good health. CDR3s include the opening cysteine and the closing phenylalanine or tryptophan. Each record gives: CDR3 protein, CDR3 DNA, V gene, J gene, clone size, D gene. A D gene is named only where the DNA matches it firmly. The size of a clone is reported for some rows only, either as once, few or many, or as a class for expanded clones.

CSVPSGRGSYNEQFF	TGCAGCGTCCCTAGCGGGAGGGGTTCCTACAATGAGCAGTTCTTC	TRBV29-1	TRBJ2-1	once	TRBD2
CASSYGQGAPDTQYF	TGTGCCAGCAGTTACGGGCAGGGGGCTCCAGATACGCAGTATTTT	TRBV6-5	TRBJ2-3	.	TRBD1
CSVDSSGSFGEQFF	TGCAGCGTTGACTCTAGCGGGAGTTTCGGTGAGCAGTTCTTC	TRBV29-1	TRBJ2-1	.	TRBD2
CASSFGGSPSYNEQFF	TGTGCCAGCAGTTTCGGCGGGAGCCCGTCCTACAATGAGCAGTTCTTC	TRBV27	TRBJ2-1	.	TRBD2
CASSQVYPGTYEQYF	TGCGCCAGCAGCCAAGTGTATCCGGGAACCTACGAGCAGTACTTC	TRBV4-3	TRBJ2-7	.	.
CSARDHSEQYF	TGCAGTGCTAGAGATCACTCCGAGCAGTACTTC	TRBV20-1	TRBJ2-7	.	.
CAWSPLQGGYGYTF	TGTGCCTGGAGCCCCTTACAGGGGGGTTACGGCTACACCTTC	TRBV30	TRBJ1-2	.	TRBD1
CASSPGTSGRTDTQYF	TGTGCCAGCAGTCCCGGGACTAGCGGCCGCACAGATACGCAGTATTTT	TRBV4-2	TRBJ2-3	.	TRBD2
CASTPEGTRWTEAFF	TGTGCCAGCACCCCAGAGGGCACCCGTTGGACTGAAGCTTTCTTT	TRBV28	TRBJ1-1	.	.
CSVADSHEQYF	TGCAGCGTCGCGGACAGTCACGAGCAGTACTTC	TRBV29-1	TRBJ2-7	.	.